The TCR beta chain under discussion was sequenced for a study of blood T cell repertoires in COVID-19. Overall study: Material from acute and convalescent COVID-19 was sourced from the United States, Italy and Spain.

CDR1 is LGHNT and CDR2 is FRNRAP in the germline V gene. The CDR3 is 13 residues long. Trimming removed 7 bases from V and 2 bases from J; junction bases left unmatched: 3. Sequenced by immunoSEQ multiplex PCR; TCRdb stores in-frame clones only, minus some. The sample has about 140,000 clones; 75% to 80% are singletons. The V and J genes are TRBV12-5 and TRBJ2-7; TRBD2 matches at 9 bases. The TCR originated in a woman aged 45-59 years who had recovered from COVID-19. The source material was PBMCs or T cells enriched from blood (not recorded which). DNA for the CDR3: TGTGCTAGTGTCCCTAGCGGGACCTACGAGCAGTACTTC. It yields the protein CASVPSGTYEQYF.